This TCR beta chain was obtained from a study of blood T cell repertoires in COVID-19. Across the whole study: COVID-19 samples, acute and convalescent, were from the United States, Italy and Spain.

Allocation to cohorts depended on clinical history reported by the participants. Recovered status applied to Cohort 3 donors who had two consecutive negative PCRs. It also applied to those with clearance or with symptom resolution. Authors' methods: Amplification from reference gene primers served as the basis for estimated nucleated cell counts. Assay used: immunoSEQ multiplex PCR; TCRdb lists only in-frame clones, some missing. V and J calls and clone size are as listed in that table; D and trimming were resolved from the DNA. Seen here are 400,000 to 500,000 clones, roughly 90% observed once, and the top ten hold 1.5% to 2%. V gave up 4 bases and J gave up 9 bases; unmatched junction bases: 20. Germline CDR1 reads ENHRY; CDR2 reads SYGVKD. This CDR3 comprises 17 residues.

The V gene is TRBV10-3, the J gene TRBJ2-5; 7 bases line up with TRBD2. This receptor was identified in a woman between 35 and 50 years old who had recovered from COVID-19. The sample was PBMCs or T cells enriched from blood (not recorded which). The CDR3: CAISVGGLDPRPEAQYF. DNA for the CDR3: TGTGCCATCAGTGTCGGAGGACTAGACCCCAGGCCGGAGGCCCAGTACTTC.